This TCR beta chain derives from a study of blood T cell repertoires in COVID-19. At the level of the study: The United States, Italy and Spain were the sources of the acute and convalescent COVID-19 samples. Sources were T cells, B-cell-depleted T cells, or PBMCs; the material itself was cDNA or gDNA.

Generated by immunoSEQ multiplex PCR, the TCRdb table keeps only in-frame clones and is missing some. The sample has 170,000 or so clones; approximately 81% are singletons. V was shortened by 2 bases and J by 5 bases, with 15 bases between the two germline ends. The germline V gene has CDR1 MNHEY and CDR2 SVGEGT. This CDR3 region has 15 residues. The rearrangement joins TRBV6-2 or TRBV6-3 to TRBJ1-1; unclear D gene. This TCR derives from a young man with active or convalescent COVID-19. The sample consisted of peripheral blood. The CDR3 loop is CASSYPAGRGTEAFF. CDR3 nucleotide sequence: TGTGCCAGCAGTTACCCCGCTGGTCGGGGTACTGAAGCTTTCTTT.